Listed here are 5 T cell receptor beta chains from one sample, sequenced in a study of T cells in narcolepsy (dated by TCRdb to 2017 to 2018). Receptor amplification or capture employed the immunoSEQ multiplex PCR assay. TCRdb obtained this table from immuneACCESS and retained in-frame rearrangements with V and J assigned. These tables miss some clones; where compared with another copy, unresolved V genes account for less than half of the shortfall, and the remainder is unexplained. The table for this sample lists roughly 30,000 clones; 79% of them were counted only once. The ten largest account for roughly 7% of the sample. Sequencing was performed on memory (CD45RA-) CD4+ T cells from blood. The cell subset or site label on this specimen signifies: memory T cells sorted ex vivo from peripheral blood. The receptors were sampled from a human donor in good health.

The chain carries TRBV30 and TRBJ1-6, with a weak D call TRBD1 (5 bases). The CDR3 length is 16 residues. V was trimmed by 0 bases and J by 7 bases, leaving 16 bases between them. Germline CDR1 GTSNPN, CDR2 SVGIG (reference sequence). The CDR3 here is CAWSVRGLDTNSPLHF. In DNA form, the CDR3 reads TGTGCCTGGAGTGTACGAGGGCTGGACACAAATTCACCCCTCCACTTT. The full variable domain, rest sourced from reference TRBV30 and TRBJ1-6, is SQTIHQWPATLVQPVGSPLSLECTVEGTSNPNLYWYRQAAGRGLQLLFYSVGIGQISSEVPQNLSASRPQDRQFILSSKKLLLSDSGFYLCAWSVRGLDTNSPLHFGNGTRLTVT.

This clone was seen a single time. The chain links TRBV6-5 to TRBJ1-5; D ambiguous. The CDR3 extends over 13 amino acids. V was trimmed by 10 bases and J by 4 bases, leaving 14 bases between them. Germline loops: CDR1 MNHEY, CDR2 SVGAGI. The chain's CDR3 is CATRGLSNQPQHF. CDR3 nucleotide sequence: TGTGCCACCCGGGGTCTCTCGAATCAGCCCCAGCATTTT.

The sample holds a few counts of this clone. For the CDR3, the DNA is TGCGCCAGCAGCCAAGCCACAGGGGCGTTTCAGCCCCAGCATTTT. Translated, it gives CASSQATGAFQPQHF. This rearrangement joins TRBV4-1 to TRBJ1-5; 7 nucleotides match TRBD1. This CDR3 is 15 amino acids long. In germline, CDR1 is MGHRA, CDR2 YSYEKL. Unmatched junction bases numbered 6, after V lost 1 base and J lost 6 bases.

The chain combines TRBV6-5 with TRBJ1-3; D not resolved. The germline gives CDR1 MNHEY, CDR2 SVGAGI. This CDR3 region has 12 residues. V was trimmed by 10 bases and J by 7 bases, leaving 14 bases between them. CDR3 sequence: CAIKDHRNTIYF. Written as DNA, the CDR3 is TGTGCCATCAAGGATCATCGGAACACCATATATTTT.

The chain employs TRBV6-6 and TRBJ2-7, with TRBD1 as a possible D gene (6 bases). The CDR3 is made up of 14 amino acids. Trimming stripped 5 bases from V and 4 bases from J, with 15 bases between. Germline lookup yields CDR1 MNHNY and CDR2 SVGAGI (reference sequence). CDR3 region: CASSPSQGAYEQYF. The CDR3 nucleotides read TGTGCCAGCAGTCCCTCACAGGGAGCTTACGAGCAGTACTTC.